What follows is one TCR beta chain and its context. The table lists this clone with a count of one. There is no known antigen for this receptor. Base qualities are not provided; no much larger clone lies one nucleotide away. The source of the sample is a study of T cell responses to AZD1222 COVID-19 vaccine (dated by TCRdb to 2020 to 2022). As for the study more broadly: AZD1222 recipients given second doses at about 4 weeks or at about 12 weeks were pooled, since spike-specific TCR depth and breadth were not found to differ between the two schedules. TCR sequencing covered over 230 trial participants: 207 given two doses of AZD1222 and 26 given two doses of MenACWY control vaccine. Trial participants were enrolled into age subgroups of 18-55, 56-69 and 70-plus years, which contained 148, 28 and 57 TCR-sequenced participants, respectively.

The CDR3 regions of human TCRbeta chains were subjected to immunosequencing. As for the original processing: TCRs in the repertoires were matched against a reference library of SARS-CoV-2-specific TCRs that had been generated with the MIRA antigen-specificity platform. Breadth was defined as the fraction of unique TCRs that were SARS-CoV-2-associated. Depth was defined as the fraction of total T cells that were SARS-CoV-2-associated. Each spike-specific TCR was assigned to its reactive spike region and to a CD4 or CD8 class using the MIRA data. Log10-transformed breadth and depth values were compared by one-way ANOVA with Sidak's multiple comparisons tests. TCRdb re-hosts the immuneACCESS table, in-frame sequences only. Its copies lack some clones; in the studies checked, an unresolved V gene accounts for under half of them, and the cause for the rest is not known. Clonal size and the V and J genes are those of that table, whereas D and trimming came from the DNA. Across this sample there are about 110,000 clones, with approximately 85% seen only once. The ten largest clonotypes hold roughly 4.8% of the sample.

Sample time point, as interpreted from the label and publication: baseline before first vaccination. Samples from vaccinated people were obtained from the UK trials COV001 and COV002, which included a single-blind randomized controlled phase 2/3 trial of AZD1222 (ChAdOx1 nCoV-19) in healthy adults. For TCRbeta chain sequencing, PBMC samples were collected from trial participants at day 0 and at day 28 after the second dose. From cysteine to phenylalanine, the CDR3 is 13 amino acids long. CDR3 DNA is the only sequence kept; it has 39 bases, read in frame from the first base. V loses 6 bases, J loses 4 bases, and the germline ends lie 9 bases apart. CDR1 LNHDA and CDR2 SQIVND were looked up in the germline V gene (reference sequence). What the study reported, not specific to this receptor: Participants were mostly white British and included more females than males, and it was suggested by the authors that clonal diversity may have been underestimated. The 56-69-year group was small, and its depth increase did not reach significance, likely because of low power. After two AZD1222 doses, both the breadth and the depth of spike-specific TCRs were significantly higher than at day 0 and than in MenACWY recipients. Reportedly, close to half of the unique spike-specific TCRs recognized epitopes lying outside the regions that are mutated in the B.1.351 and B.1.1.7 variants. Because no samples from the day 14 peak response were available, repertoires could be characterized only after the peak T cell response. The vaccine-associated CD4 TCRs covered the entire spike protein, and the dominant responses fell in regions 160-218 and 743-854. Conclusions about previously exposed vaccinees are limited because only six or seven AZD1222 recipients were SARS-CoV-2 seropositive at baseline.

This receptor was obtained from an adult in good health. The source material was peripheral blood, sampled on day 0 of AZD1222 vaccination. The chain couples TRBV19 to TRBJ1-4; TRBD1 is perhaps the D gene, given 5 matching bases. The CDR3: CASRRQINEKLFF. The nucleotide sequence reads TGTGCCAGTAGGAGACAGATTAATGAAAAACTGTTTTTT. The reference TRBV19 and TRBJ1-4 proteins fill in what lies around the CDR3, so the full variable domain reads DGGITQSPKYLFRKEGQNVTLSCEQNLNHDAMYWYRQDPGQGLRLIYYSQIVNDFQKGDIAEGYSVSREKKESFPLTVTSAQKNPTAFYLCASRRQINEKLFFGSGTQLSVL.